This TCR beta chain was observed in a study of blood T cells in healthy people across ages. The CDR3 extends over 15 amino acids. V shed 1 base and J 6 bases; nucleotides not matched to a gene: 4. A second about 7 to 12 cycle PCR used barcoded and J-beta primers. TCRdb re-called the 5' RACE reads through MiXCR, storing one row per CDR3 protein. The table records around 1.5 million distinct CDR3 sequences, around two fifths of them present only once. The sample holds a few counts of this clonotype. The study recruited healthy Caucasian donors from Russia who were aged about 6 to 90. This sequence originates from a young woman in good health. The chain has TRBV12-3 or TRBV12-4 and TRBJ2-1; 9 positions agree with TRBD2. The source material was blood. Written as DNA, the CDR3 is TGTGCCAGCAGTTTAGGCGGGGGGGCGGGCAATGAGCAGTTCTTC. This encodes CASSLGGGAGNEQFF.